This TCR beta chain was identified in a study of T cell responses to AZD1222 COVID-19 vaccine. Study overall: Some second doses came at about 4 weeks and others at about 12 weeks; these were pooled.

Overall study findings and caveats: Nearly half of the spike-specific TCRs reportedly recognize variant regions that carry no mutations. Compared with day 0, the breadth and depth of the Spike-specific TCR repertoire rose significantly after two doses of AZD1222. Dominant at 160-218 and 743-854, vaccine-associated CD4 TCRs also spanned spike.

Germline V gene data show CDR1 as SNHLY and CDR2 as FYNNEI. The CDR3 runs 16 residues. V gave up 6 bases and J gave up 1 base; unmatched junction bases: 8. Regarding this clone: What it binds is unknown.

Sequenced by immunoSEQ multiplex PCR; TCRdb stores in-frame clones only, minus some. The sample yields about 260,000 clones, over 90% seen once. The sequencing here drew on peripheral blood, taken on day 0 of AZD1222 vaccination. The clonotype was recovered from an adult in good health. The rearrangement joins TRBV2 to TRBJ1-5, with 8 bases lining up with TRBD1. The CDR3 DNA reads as TGTGCCAGCAGGGCTGACAGGGGAGGCAGCAATCAGCCCCAGCATTTT. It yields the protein CASRADRGGSNQPQHF.